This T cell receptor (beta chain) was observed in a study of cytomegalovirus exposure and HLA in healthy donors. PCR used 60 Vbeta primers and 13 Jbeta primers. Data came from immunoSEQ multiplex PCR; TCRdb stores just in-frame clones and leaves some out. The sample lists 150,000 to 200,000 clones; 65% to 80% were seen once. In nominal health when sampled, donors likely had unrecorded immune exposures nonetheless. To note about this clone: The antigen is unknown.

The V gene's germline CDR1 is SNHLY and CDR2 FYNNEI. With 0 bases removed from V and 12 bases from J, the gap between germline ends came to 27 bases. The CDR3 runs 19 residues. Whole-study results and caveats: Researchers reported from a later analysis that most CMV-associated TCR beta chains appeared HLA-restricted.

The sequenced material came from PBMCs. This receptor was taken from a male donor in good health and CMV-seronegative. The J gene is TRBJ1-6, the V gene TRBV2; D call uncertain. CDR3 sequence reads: CASSEAFRAFGPGGLPLHF. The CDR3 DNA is TGTGCCAGCAGTGAAGCGTTTAGGGCCTTTGGACCGGGCGGGTTACCCCTCCACTTT.